The 14 T cell receptor beta chains below come from one sample, sequenced in a study of T-cell memory formation after mild COVID-19. One entry per CDR3 protein results from TCRdb running MiXCR on the 5' RACE reads. Of about 360,000 distinct CDR3 sequences detected, over 13% appear once; the ten largest clones hold roughly a fifth. Sequenced sample: PBMCs or a T cell subset sorted from them (not recorded which). These receptors were taken from a man in his late teens or twenties who had mild COVID-19 (a few samples of this study predate the infection). Cell type and time point are not known.

This clonotype has just a few counts. The gene calls are TRBV4-1 and TRBJ2-2; 12 nucleotides match TRBD2. CDR1 is MGHRA, CDR2 YSYEKL, per germline. The CDR3 is 19 residues long. V lost 2 bases, J lost 1 base, and 8 bases stayed unmatched. CDR3 sequence reads: CASSQPGLAGSQNTGELFF. The CDR3 region has the DNA TGCGCCAGCAGCCAACCGGGACTAGCGGGCTCTCAGAACACCGGGGAGCTGTTTTTT.

This clonotype appeared a few times. This sequence joins TRBV27 and TRBJ1-5; no reliable D call. V was clipped by 6 bases and J by 2 bases, with 5 bases between them. This CDR3 is 12 amino acids long. The germline gives CDR1 MNHEY, CDR2 SMNVEV (reference sequence). This CDR3 is CASRKGNQPQHF. As DNA, the CDR3 is TGTGCCAGCAGGAAGGGCAATCAGCCCCAGCATTTT.

This clonotype was observed a few times. V is TRBV6-1 and J is TRBJ2-3, with D tentatively TRBD1 (6 bases). Germline V gene lookup returns CDR1 MNHNS and CDR2 SASEGT. The CDR3 extends over 14 amino acids. With 9 bases removed from V and 2 bases from J, the gap between germline ends came to 15 bases. CDR3 in amino acids: CASRARGDTDTQYF. The CDR3 DNA sequence: TGTGCCAGTAGAGCCAGGGGTGACACAGATACGCAGTATTTT.

The chain joins TRBV5-1 to TRBJ1-5; the match to TRBD1 covers 7 bases. This CDR3 comprises 15 residues. The germline gives CDR1 SGHRS, CDR2 YFSETQ. With V trimmed by 0 bases and J by 7 bases, 7 bases remained unmatched. The chain's CDR3 is CASSLGTGPQQPQHF. The CDR3, as DNA: TGCGCCAGCAGCTTGGGGACAGGTCCCCAACAGCCCCAGCATTTT. Full variable domain (outside the CDR3, taken from reference TRBV5-1 and TRBJ1-5): KAGVTQTPRYLIKTRGQQVTLSCSPISGHRSVSWYQQTPGQGLQFLFEYFSETQRNKGNFPGRFSGRQFSNSRSEMNVSTLELGDSALYLCASSLGTGPQQPQHFGDGTRLSIL.

This clonotype was recorded a few times. The chain carries TRBV5-5 and TRBJ2-7; the match to TRBD2 covers 9 bases. The junction had 12 bases not matched to a gene; V was cut back by 5 bases and J by 6 bases. Germline assignment: CDR1 SGHKS and CDR2 YYEKEE (reference sequence). This CDR3 is 15 amino acids long. CDR3 nucleotides: TGTGCCAGCAGTTCCGTCGATGCGGGGGGGCCCGAGCAGTACGTC. Translating gives CASSSVDAGGPEQYV.

This clonotype was picked up a small number of times. The V call is TRBV6-5, the J call TRBJ2-6, with 9 nucleotides matching TRBD1. V gave up 6 bases and J gave up 0 bases; unmatched junction bases: 6. Germline V gene lookup returns CDR1 MNHEY and CDR2 SVGAGI. The CDR3 length is 17 residues. Written as DNA, the CDR3 is TGTGCCAGCAGAGGTGGACAGGGGCCCTCTGGGGCCAACGTCCTGACTTTC. This gives the protein CASRGGQGPSGANVLTF.

This rearrangement joins TRBV7-6 to TRBJ1-6; 8 bases line up with TRBD1. The CDR3 runs to 16 residues. Looked up from germline, CDR1 is SGHVS and CDR2 is FNYEAQ. V lost 2 bases, J lost 7 bases, and 7 bases stayed unmatched. CDR3 bases: TGTGCCAGCAGCTTAATGGGAGACAGGGGAAATTCACCCCTCCACTTT. Translating it yields CASSLMGDRGNSPLHF.

This clonotype came up once. This rearrangement joins TRBV6-2 or TRBV6-3 to TRBJ1-4; D is uncertain. Germline lookup yields CDR1 MNHEY and CDR2 SVGEGT. This CDR3 spans 12 amino acids. V was cut by 2 bases and J by 10 bases, with 8 bases left in between. CDR3 DNA: TGTGCCAGCAGTTACCACGGTGGAAAACTGTTTTTT. This translates into CASSYHGGKLFF.

The V and J genes are TRBV20-1 and TRBJ2-1; 9 bases agree with TRBD1. After removal of 6 bases from V and 7 bases from J, the junction contained 10 bases not matched to a gene. CDR3 length: 14 residues. Germline V gives CDR1 DFQATT, CDR2 SNEGSKA (reference sequence). For the CDR3, the DNA is TGCAGTGCCGCCGGGACAGGGTCATTGAATGAGCAGTTCTTC. Translated, it gives CSAAGTGSLNEQFF.

The chain couples TRBV5-4 to TRBJ2-5; TRBD1 matches 11 bases. Germline V lookup: CDR1 SGHNT, CDR2 YYREEE (reference sequence). The CDR3 runs 16 residues. The ends lost 4 bases at V and 5 bases at J; junction bases unmatched: 10. This chain's CDR3 is CASSGRTGGLAETQYF. CDR3 bases: TGTGCCAGCAGCGGGAGGACAGGGGGCTTAGCGGAGACCCAGTACTTC.

The V and J genes are TRBV13 and TRBJ2-7, with D possibly matching TRBD2 (7 bases). Germline V gene sequence: CDR1 PRHDT, CDR2 FYEKMQ (reference sequence). This CDR3 has 15 residues. With 3 bases removed from V and 0 bases from J, the gap between germline ends came to 12 bases. CDR3 sequence: CASSLRGRSSYEQYV. The CDR3 DNA reads TGTGCCAGCAGCTTGCGGGGGCGGAGCTCCTACGAGCAGTACGTC.

This clonotype was found a few times. The rearrangement joins TRBV25-1 to TRBJ2-6; 7 bases are shared with TRBD1. J lost 0 bases, V lost 4 bases, and 9 bases had no gene match. Germline-derived CDR1 and CDR2 are MGHDK and SYGVNS. The CDR3 contains 18 residues. The CDR3 DNA reads as TGTGCCAGCAGTGTATGGGACAGCAACCTCTCTGGGGCCAACGTCCTGACTTTC. Translation gives CASSVWDSNLSGANVLTF.

This clonotype was observed a handful of times. The chain employs TRBV5-1 and TRBJ2-1; no reliable D call. CDR1 SGHRS and CDR2 YFSETQ come from the germline V gene. The CDR3 extends over 13 amino acids. V lost 3 bases, J lost 8 bases, and 12 bases lay in between. CDR3 in amino acids: CASSSISSDEQFF. In DNA, the CDR3 is TGCGCCAGCAGCTCTATAAGCTCTGATGAGCAGTTCTTC.

This clonotype was observed a handful of times. This rearrangement joins TRBV4-1 to TRBJ1-5, with 11 bases fitting TRBD1. The CDR3 runs to 15 residues. CDR1 MGHRA and CDR2 YSYEKL come from the germline V gene. V trimming: 0 bases; J trimming: 7 bases; junction bases outside the gene matches: 2. The CDR3 here is CASSQDRTGGQPQHF. The CDR3, as DNA: TGCGCCAGCAGCCAAGATCGGACAGGGGGCCAGCCCCAGCATTTT.